The clone carrying this T cell receptor beta chain came up many times. Its antigen is not known. The sample is drawn from a study of HIV-infected patients and healthy controls. Study-level information: Early therapy brought no consistent CD8 count shift, though the CD4:CD8 ratio rose a little. No general T-cell lymphocytopenia was present, and per-chain CDR3 totals resembled those of controls.

Study-level findings and limits: HIV-associated CDR3 frequencies dropped significantly during therapy; CMV-associated ones, mostly rising, changed nonsignificantly.

V was shortened by 5 bases and J by 7 bases, with 15 bases between the two germline ends. The CDR3 has 13 amino acids. The germline V gene encodes CDR1 SGHVS and CDR2 FNYEAQ. About 550 ng RNA was reverse transcribed with alpha and beta constant-region primers. Separate chain-specific third strand synthesis with multiplexing indices produced the alpha and beta libraries. The cDNA received a 5' RACE adapter containing a random hexamer plus an SP2 sequencing primer site. TCRdb independently ran MiXCR on the 5' RACE reads; one entry per CDR3 protein. The repertoire includes 8,000 to 10,000 distinct CDR3 sequences, approximately 7% of them detected once, and roughly 34% sits in the top ten. No cell fractionation was done, so the repertoire covers all unsorted peripheral blood T cells.

Sequenced material: blood, taken before antiretroviral therapy. The chain links TRBV7-6 to TRBJ2-7; tentative D call: TRBD2 (6 bases). The clonotype was recovered from an adult with HIV infection. The CDR3 nucleotides are TGTGCCAGCAGCCCGGGACTTCCTTGGGAGCAGTACTTC. Protein sequence: CASSPGLPWEQYF.